Below, 17 T cell receptor beta chains from the same sample are listed, as sequenced in a study of spatial heterogeneity in lung cancer. TCRdb used MiXCR to reprocess the 5' RACE reads, holding one entry per CDR3 protein. The table shows 9,500 to 12,000 distinct CDR3 sequences, with approximately 24% occurring only once. Described time point: sample taken at primary tumor resection. Unsorted whole RNA of tumor, nontumor lung or frozen PBMC was sequenced. Sequenced here: PBMCs, sampled at surgery. These receptors all come from a female donor with early-stage non-small cell lung cancer.

The chain combines TRBV7-2 with TRBJ2-3, with TRBD2 identical over 10 bases. The CDR3 contains 15 residues. Trimming at V came to 1 base and at J to 3 bases, leaving 1 base not matched to a gene. CDR1 is SGHTA, CDR2 FQGNSA, per germline. In DNA, the CDR3 is TGTGCCAGCAGCTTAGGAGCGGGAGGGACAGATACGCAGTATTTT. Translating gives CASSLGAGGTDTQYF.

This clonotype was detected only a few times. The chain couples TRBV10-3 to TRBJ2-1; 13 nucleotides align to TRBD2. CDR1 and CDR2 from the germline V gene are ENHRY and SYGVKD. Germline trimming cut 0 bases from V and 5 bases from J; bases unmatched to any gene: 7. The CDR3 is made up of 18 amino acids. The CDR3 region is CAISESKTSGRINNEQFF. CDR3 nucleotides: TGTGCCATCAGTGAGTCTAAGACTAGCGGGAGGATTAACAATGAGCAGTTCTTC.

V and J are TRBV18 and TRBJ1-1; D is unclear. Germline V gene lookup returns CDR1 KGHSH and CDR2 LQKENI. CDR3 size: 13 residues. The V end was cut by 3 bases, the J end by 8 bases, with 13 bases between. In nucleotides, the CDR3 is TGTGCCAGCTCACCCCACTTAGGGAGCGAAGCTTTCTTT. Residues: CASSPHLGSEAFF.

This clonotype was observed at least ten times. CDR3 region: CASSSPGTVNNEQFF. The CDR3 nucleotides are TGTGCCAGCAGCTCCCCCGGGACAGTTAACAATGAGCAGTTCTTC. The chain uses TRBV7-9 and TRBJ2-1; 7 bases are a match to TRBD1. This CDR3 has 15 amino acids. The V gene end was trimmed by 4 bases and the J gene end by 5 bases; junction bases not matched to a gene: 8. Germline V gene sequence: CDR1 SEHNR, CDR2 FQNEAQ (reference sequence). Full variable domain (outside the CDR3, taken from reference TRBV7-9 and TRBJ2-1): DTGVSQNPRHKITKRGQNVTFRCDPISEHNRLYWYRQTLGQGPEFLTYFQNEAQLEKSRLLSDRFSAERPKGSFSTLEIQRTEQGDSAMYLCASSSPGTVNNEQFFGPGTRLTVL.

The chain has TRBV29-1 and TRBJ2-1, with D possibly being TRBD2 (5 bases). Trimming pared 4 bases from V and 3 bases from J, leaving 10 bases between. The germline gives CDR1 SQVTM, CDR2 ANQGSEA. The CDR3 runs to 13 residues. CDR3 nucleotide sequence: TGCAGCGTTGCGAACGGGATCTACAATGAGCAGTTCTTC. As protein: CSVANGIYNEQFF.

There are a few counts of this clonotype. CDR3 in amino acids: CASSQVGLYQETQYF. CDR3 DNA: TGTGCCAGTAGTCAGGTCGGCCTGTACCAAGAGACCCAGTACTTC. The V call is TRBV19, the J call TRBJ2-5; D uncertain. The CDR3 spans 15 residues. Trimming took off 5 bases at V and 0 bases at J, with 13 bases between the two ends. Per germline, CDR1 LNHDA and CDR2 SQIVND (reference sequence).

This clonotype has a count of ten or more. V gene TRBV7-2 combines with J gene TRBJ1-1; D is perhaps TRBD1 (6 bases). This CDR3 spans 12 amino acids. Germline CDR1 reads SGHTA; CDR2 reads FQGNSA. CDR3 nucleotides: TGTGGCCCCCCAGGGGATGACACTGAAGCTTTCTTT. This encodes CGPPGDDTEAFF.

This clonotype was seen only a few times. This sequence joins TRBV2 and TRBJ1-1; D is uncertain. CDR1 is SNHLY and CDR2 is FYNNEI in the germline V gene. Trimming took off 7 bases at V and 0 bases at J, with 9 bases between the two ends. The CDR3 extends over 13 amino acids. CDR3 DNA: TGTGCCAGCAAACAGAACATGAACACTGAAGCTTTCTTT. Protein sequence: CASKQNMNTEAFF.

By proportion, this clonotype is medium-sized. The CDR3 protein is CASGPRRLGPEQYF. The DNA of the CDR3 is TGTGCCAGCGGGCCTAGGCGTTTGGGGCCCGAGCAGTACTTC. This chain uses TRBV11-2 with TRBJ2-7, with a possible D match to TRBD1 (5 bases). V lost 8 bases and J lost 6, with 20 bases in between. Germline V lookup: CDR1 SGHAT, CDR2 FQNNGV. The CDR3 contains 14 residues.

This clonotype occurred a few times. This chain links TRBV15 with TRBJ1-5; the D is unclear. CDR3 length: 14 amino acids. The germline gives CDR1 LNHNV, CDR2 YYDKDF (reference sequence). V lost 5 bases, J lost 4 bases, and 12 bases lay in between. As DNA, the CDR3 is TGTGCCACCAGCCCCGAACGAGCGAATCAGCCCCAGCATTTT. Translated, it gives CATSPERANQPQHF.

By share, this clonotype ranks as medium-sized. CDR3 DNA: TGTGCCAGCATAATAGGAGGGTTTTCCGGGGAGCTGTTTTTT. Translating gives CASIIGGFSGELFF. The rearrangement uses TRBV6-6 and TRBJ2-2; D may be TRBD2 (6 bases). Germline V gene lookup returns CDR1 MNHNY and CDR2 SVGAGI (reference sequence). This CDR3 is 14 amino acids long. V shed 7 bases and J shed 6 bases, with 15 bases lying between them.

The rearrangement joins TRBV27 to TRBJ2-7; a weak D match, TRBD2 (6 bases). Trimming left V 0 bases short and J 2 bases short, with 11 bases between. The CDR3 loop spans 15 amino acids. Germline CDR1 MNHEY, CDR2 SMNVEV (reference sequence). CDR3 coding DNA: TGTGCCAGCAGTTTATCGGCTAGCGCACCCTACGAGCAGTACTTC. Translation gives CASSLSASAPYEQYF.

The chain combines TRBV6-1 with TRBJ2-2; 11 bases line up with TRBD2. Germline CDR1 is MNHNS and CDR2 is SASEGT. This CDR3 has 16 amino acids. Trimming took 6 bases from V and 4 from J; bases not matched to a gene: 7. The CDR3 reads CASSRTSGSGTGELFF. The CDR3, as DNA: TGTGCCAGCAGCCGAACTAGCGGGAGTGGCACCGGGGAGCTGTTTTTT.

This sequence joins TRBV23-1 and TRBJ2-1; TRBD2 matches at 12 bases. TRBV23-1 is reported as an ORF; its role is uncertain. This CDR3 is 19 amino acids long. Trimming removed 6 bases from V and 7 bases from J; junction bases left unmatched: 19. The CDR3 sequence: CASSYRTQGLAGNGNEQFF. The CDR3 DNA reads as TGCGCCAGCAGCTACCGGACCCAAGGACTAGCGGGAAATGGTAATGAGCAGTTCTTC.

This sequence joins TRBV27 and TRBJ1-5; D remains unclear. Per the germline V gene, CDR1 is MNHEY and CDR2 is SMNVEV (reference sequence). The CDR3 spans 16 residues. The V and J ends lost 2 bases and 0 bases respectively, with 11 bases between them. In DNA, the CDR3 is TGTGCCAGCAGTTTAGGGCCGGGTTATAGCAATCAGCCCCAGCATTTT. Amino acid sequence: CASSLGPGYSNQPQHF.

This clonotype has more than one count but fewer than ten. The V and J genes are TRBV5-1 and TRBJ2-3; 12 bases map to TRBD2. CDR3 length: 17 residues. Germline assignment: CDR1 SGHRS and CDR2 YFSETQ. Trimming at V came to 2 bases and at J to 5 bases, leaving 9 bases not matched to a gene. CDR3 in DNA: TGCGCCAGCAGCTTTTCTAGCGGGAGGGCTGGCTTAGATACGCAGTATTTT. It yields the protein CASSFSSGRAGLDTQYF.

The V and J genes are TRBV20-1 and TRBJ2-3; D possibly corresponds to TRBD2 (6 bases). CDR3 length: 13 amino acids. Per the germline V gene, CDR1 is DFQATT and CDR2 is SNEGSKA (reference sequence). V was cut by 6 bases and J by 5 bases, with 15 bases left in between. The CDR3 DNA reads as TGCAGTGCAAATCTGGCGGGGTTAGATACGCAGTATTTT. It is translated as CSANLAGLDTQYF.